This T cell receptor (beta chain) originates from a study of T-cell memory formation after mild COVID-19. From 5'RACE with constant-segment primers came TCR alpha and TCR beta cDNA libraries that carried sample barcodes and UMIs. One entry per CDR3 protein, called by TCRdb with MiXCR from the 5' RACE reads. The repertoire holds roughly 120,000 distinct CDR3 sequences, approximately 15% seen once, with more than 11% in the top ten. The CDR3 is 15 amino acids. J gave up 0 bases and V 6 bases, and 4 bases lay outside the gene matches. CDR1 and CDR2 from the germline V gene are LNHDA and SQIVND (reference sequence). Points on this clonotype: Its matching antigen is unknown.

Study conclusions and caveats: The authors did not confirm SARS-CoV-2 specificity of second-wave clones peaking day 37.

This sequence originates from an adult woman who had mild COVID-19 (a few samples of this study predate the infection). Cell type and time point are not known. Sequenced input: PBMCs or a T cell subset sorted from them (not recorded which). The V and J genes are TRBV19 and TRBJ2-3; 9 bases match TRBD2. This CDR3 reads CASSTSGSSTDTQYF. Written as DNA, the CDR3 is TGTGCCAGTAGCACTAGCGGGTCTAGCACAGATACGCAGTATTTT.